The clone carrying this TCR beta chain was detected a few times. This entry is derived from a study of STAT5B mutations in CD4+ large granular lymphocyte leukemia. The method was immunoSEQ multiplex PCR; TCRdb's version includes in-frame clones alone and lacks a portion of them. The table shows some 32,000 clones, with about 74% occurring only once. J lost 3 bases, V lost 1 base, and 6 bases had no gene match. The V gene's germline CDR1 is GTSNPN and CDR2 SVGIG (reference sequence). The CDR3 has 15 residues. This sequence joins TRBV30 and TRBJ1-5; 7 bases are shared with TRBD1. The sequence derives from a human donor in good health. The sequenced material came from CD4+ T cells from blood buffy coats. The CDR3 nucleotides read TGTGCCTGGAGTGGATGGCAGGGGGACAATCAGCCCCAGCATTTT. This encodes CAWSGWQGDNQPQHF.